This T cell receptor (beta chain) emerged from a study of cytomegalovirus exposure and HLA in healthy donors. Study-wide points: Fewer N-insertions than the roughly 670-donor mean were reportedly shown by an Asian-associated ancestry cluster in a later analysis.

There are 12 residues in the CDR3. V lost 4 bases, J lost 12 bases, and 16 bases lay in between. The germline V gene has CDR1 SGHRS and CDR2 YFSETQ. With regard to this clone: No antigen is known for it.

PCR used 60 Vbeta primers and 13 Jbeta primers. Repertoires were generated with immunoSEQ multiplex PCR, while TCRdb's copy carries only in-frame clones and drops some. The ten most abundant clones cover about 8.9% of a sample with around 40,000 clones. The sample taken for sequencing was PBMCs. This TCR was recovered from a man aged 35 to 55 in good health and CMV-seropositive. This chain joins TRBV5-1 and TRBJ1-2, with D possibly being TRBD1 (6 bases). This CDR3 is CASSLDSNKNTF. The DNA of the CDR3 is TGCGCCAGCAGCCTGGACAGTAATAAGAACACCTTC.